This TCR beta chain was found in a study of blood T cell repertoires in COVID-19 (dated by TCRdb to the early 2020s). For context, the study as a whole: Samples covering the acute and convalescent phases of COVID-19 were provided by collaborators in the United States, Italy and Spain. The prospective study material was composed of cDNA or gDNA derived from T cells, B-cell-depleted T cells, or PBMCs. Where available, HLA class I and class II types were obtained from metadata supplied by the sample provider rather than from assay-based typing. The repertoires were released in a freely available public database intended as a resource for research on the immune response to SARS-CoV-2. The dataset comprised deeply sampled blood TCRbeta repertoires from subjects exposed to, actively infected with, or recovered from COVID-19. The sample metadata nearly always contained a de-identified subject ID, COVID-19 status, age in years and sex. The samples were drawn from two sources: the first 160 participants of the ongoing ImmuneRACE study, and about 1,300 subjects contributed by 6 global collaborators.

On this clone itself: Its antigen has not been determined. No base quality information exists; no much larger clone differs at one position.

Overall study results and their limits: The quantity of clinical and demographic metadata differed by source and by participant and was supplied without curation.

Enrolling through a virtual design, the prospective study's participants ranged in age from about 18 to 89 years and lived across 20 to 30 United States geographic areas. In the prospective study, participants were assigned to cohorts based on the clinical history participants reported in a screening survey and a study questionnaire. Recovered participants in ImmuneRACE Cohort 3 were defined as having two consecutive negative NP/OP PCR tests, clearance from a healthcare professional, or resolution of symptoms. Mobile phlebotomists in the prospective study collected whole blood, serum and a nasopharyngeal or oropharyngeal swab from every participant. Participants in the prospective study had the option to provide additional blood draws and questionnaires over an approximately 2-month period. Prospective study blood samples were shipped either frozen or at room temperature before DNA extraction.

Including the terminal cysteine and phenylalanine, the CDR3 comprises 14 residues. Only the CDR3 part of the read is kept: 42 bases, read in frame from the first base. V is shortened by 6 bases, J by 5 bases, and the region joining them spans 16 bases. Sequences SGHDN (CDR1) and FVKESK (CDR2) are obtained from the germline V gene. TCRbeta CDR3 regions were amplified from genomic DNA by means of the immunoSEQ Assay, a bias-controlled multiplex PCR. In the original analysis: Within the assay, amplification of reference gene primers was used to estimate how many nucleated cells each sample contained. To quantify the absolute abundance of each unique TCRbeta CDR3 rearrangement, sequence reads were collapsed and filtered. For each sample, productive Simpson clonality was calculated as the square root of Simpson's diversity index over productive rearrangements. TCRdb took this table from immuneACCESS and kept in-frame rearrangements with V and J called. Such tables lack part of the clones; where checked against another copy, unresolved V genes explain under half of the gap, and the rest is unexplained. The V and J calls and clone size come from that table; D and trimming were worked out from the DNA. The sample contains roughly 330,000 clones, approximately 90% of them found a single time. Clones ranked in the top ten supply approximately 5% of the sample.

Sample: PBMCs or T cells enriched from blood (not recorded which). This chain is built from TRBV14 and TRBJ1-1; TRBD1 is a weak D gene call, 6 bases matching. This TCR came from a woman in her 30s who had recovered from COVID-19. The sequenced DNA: TGTGCCAGCAGGGCCTGGGGGGGGCATACTGAAGCTTTCTTT. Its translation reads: CASRAWGGHTEAFF.